The 13 T cell receptor beta chains presented below share a single source sample, sequenced in a study of blood T cell repertoires in COVID-19. TCRdb's table, derived via immunoSEQ multiplex PCR, lists solely in-frame clones and lacks some. The table records about 400,000 clones, about 88% of them present only once. Sequencing was done on a sample of peripheral blood. The receptors were gathered from a human donor in a cohort sampled during active COVID-19.

The chain combines TRBV6-1 with TRBJ2-2, with unresolved D. The CDR3 loop spans 17 amino acids. Per the germline V gene, CDR1 is MNHNS and CDR2 is SASEGT. Trimming stripped 1 base from V and 0 bases from J, with 12 bases between. The CDR3 region is CASSEVERFANTGELFF. CDR3 in DNA: TGTGCCAGCAGTGAAGTGGAGAGGTTCGCGAACACCGGGGAGCTGTTTTTT.

The chain recombines TRBV7-2 with TRBJ1-2; 7 nucleotides agree with TRBD1. Germline CDR1 and CDR2: SGHTA and FQGNSA. The CDR3 loop spans 15 amino acids. Trimming cost V 1 base and J 8 bases; bases outside gene matches: 10. CDR3 sequence: CASSLGGGVLIGYTF. CDR3 DNA: TGTGCCAGCAGCTTAGGAGGGGGCGTATTGATCGGCTACACCTTC. Full variable domain (outside the CDR3, taken from reference TRBV7-2 and TRBJ1-2): GAGVSQSPSNKVTEKGKDVELRCDPISGHTALYWYRQSLGQGLEFLIYFQGNSAPDKSGLPSDRFSAERTGGSVSTLTIQRTQQEDSAVYLCASSLGGGVLIGYTFGSGTRLTVV.

J is TRBJ2-7 and V is TRBV6-5; 8 bases map to TRBD2. The CDR3 loop spans 15 amino acids. From germline, CDR1 is MNHEY and CDR2 SVGAGI. V shed 6 bases, J shed 2 bases, and the junction held 9 bases outside the gene matches. The CDR3 DNA follows: TGTGCCAGCAGCCCCTCGGGACTAGAACCCTACGAGCAGTACTTC. Encoded protein: CASSPSGLEPYEQYF.

This chain connects TRBV5-4 to TRBJ2-3; TRBD2 aligns across 9 bases. Trimming cost V 0 bases and J 6 bases; bases outside gene matches: 5. Germline CDR1 and CDR2: SGHNT and YYREEE (reference sequence). This CDR3 comprises 15 residues. The CDR3 DNA reads as TGTGCCAGCAGCTTGGGCGGGGGGGCCGTCGATACGCAGTATTTT. Its translation is CASSLGGGAVDTQYF.

The chain recombines TRBV9 with TRBJ1-3; D not resolved. This CDR3 has 16 amino acids. V was pared by 3 bases and J by 0 bases, with 13 bases between. The germline V gene has CDR1 SGDLS and CDR2 YYNGEE. In nucleotides, the CDR3 is TGTGCCAGCAGCGCCAACGACGACATCTCTGGAAACACCATATATTTT. It is translated as CASSANDDISGNTIYF.

The V call is TRBV24-1, the J call TRBJ2-2, with 11 bases matching TRBD1. This CDR3 has 16 amino acids. From germline, CDR1 is KGHDR and CDR2 SFDVKD. Losses at the gene ends were 4 bases for V and 7 bases for J; bases not matched to a gene: 7. The CDR3 protein is CATSDPDRGLYGELFF. The CDR3 coding sequence is TGTGCCACCAGTGACCCGGACAGGGGGCTATACGGGGAGCTGTTTTTT.

The chain uses TRBV19 and TRBJ2-1; 12 bases align to TRBD2. The V and J ends lost 5 bases and 8 bases, in that order; junction bases with no gene match: 10. CDR3 length: 16 amino acids. Germline V lookup: CDR1 LNHDA, CDR2 SQIVND (reference sequence). Written as DNA, the CDR3 is TGTGCCAGTAGTCCTACTCGGACTAGCGGGGAGGATGAGCAGTTCTTC. The encoded protein is CASSPTRTSGEDEQFF.

Comments on this clone: Other DNA sequences from this sample encode an identical CDR3 as well. The chain has TRBV7-9 and TRBJ2-5; TRBD1 agrees at 8 bases. The junction had 8 bases not matched to a gene; V was cut back by 4 bases and J by 4 bases. The germline V gene has CDR1 SEHNR and CDR2 FQNEAQ (reference sequence). CDR3 length: 15 residues. CDR3 residues: CASSSRDRRRETQYF. CDR3 DNA sequence: TGTGCCAGCAGCTCCCGGGACAGGCGCCGAGAGACCCAGTACTTC. Full variable domain (remainder filled in from reference TRBV7-9 and TRBJ2-5): DTGVSQNPRHKITKRGQNVTFRCDPISEHNRLYWYRQTLGQGPEFLTYFQNEAQLEKSRLLSDRFSAERPKGSFSTLEIQRTEQGDSAMYLCASSSRDRRRETQYFGPGTRLLVL.

The table lists this clone with a count of one. The V and J genes are TRBV15 and TRBJ1-4; D perhaps matches TRBD1 (5 bases). Germline CDR1 reads LNHNV; CDR2 reads YYDKDF (reference sequence). Trimming shortened V by 6 bases and J by 10 bases, and 15 bases separated the two germline ends. The CDR3 length is 13 residues. The chain's CDR3 is CATSDTGQGKLFF. In nucleotides, the CDR3 is TGTGCCACCAGTGACACCGGGCAGGGAAAACTGTTTTTT.

This chain connects TRBV11-2 to TRBJ2-7; 7 bases fit TRBD2. Looked up from germline, CDR1 is SGHAT and CDR2 is FQNNGV. V lost 5 bases, J lost 12 bases, and 13 bases stayed unmatched. The CDR3 consists of 13 residues. DNA of the CDR3: TGTGCCAGCAGCCAATCCACCCCCCTAGCGGCGTACTTC. It yields the protein CASSQSTPLAAYF.

This chain joins TRBV29-1 and TRBJ2-1, with 8 bases fitting TRBD2. J gave up 7 bases and V 4 bases, and 9 bases lay outside the gene matches. This CDR3 has 14 amino acids. Germline CDR1 reads SQVTM; CDR2 reads ANQGSEA. The CDR3 coding sequence is TGCAGCGTTGTTGGGACTAGAATCGGGAATGAGCAGTTCTTC. This translates into CSVVGTRIGNEQFF.

In DNA, the CDR3 is TGTGCCAGCAGCTCGACCCTGGGCCTCTCTGGAAACACCATATATTTT. The encoded protein is CASSSTLGLSGNTIYF. The genes are TRBV11-2 and TRBJ1-3; D is unresolved. Trimming took off 4 bases at V and 0 bases at J, with 13 bases between the two ends. The CDR3 runs 16 residues. Germline V gene lookup returns CDR1 SGHAT and CDR2 FQNNGV.

This clone has just one count. J is TRBJ1-3 and V is TRBV9; TRBD1 is a possible D gene (5 bases). The CDR3 consists of 15 residues. The V and J ends lost 0 bases and 4 bases respectively, with 11 bases between them. Germline V gene data show CDR1 as SGDLS and CDR2 as YYNGEE. The DNA of the CDR3 is TGTGCCAGCAGCGTAGCTTTCCAGGGCGGAAACACCATATATTTT. Translated, it gives CASSVAFQGGNTIYF.